Listed below are T cell receptor beta chains from one sample, sequenced in a study of cytomegalovirus exposure and HLA in healthy donors. Assay used: immunoSEQ multiplex PCR; TCRdb lists only in-frame clones, some missing. The table shows 150,000 to 200,000 clones, with about 83% occurring only once. The sample comprised PBMCs. The source is a woman in her thirties in good health and CMV-seropositive. Each CDR3 is given with its conserved first and last residue. D genes are given only for firm matches. Size is stated for part of the rows, as once, few or many counts, or as a class when the clone is expanded.

CDR3 DNA | CDR3 protein | D gene | V gene | CDR3 length | clone size | J gene
TGTGCCAGTAGTGGCCTCGGAGGTCGTCGCTATGGCTACACCTTC | CASSGLGGRRYGYTF | NA | TRBV19 | 15 | once | TRBJ1-2
TGTGCCAGCAGTCCGAAACACCATGAGCAGTTCTTC | CASSPKHHEQFF | NA | TRBV6-5 | 12 | NA | TRBJ2-1
TGTGCCAGCAGCTTAATGCCCTTTAGCGGGAGCTCCTACAATGAGCAGTTCTTC | CASSLMPFSGSSYNEQFF | TRBD2 | TRBV7-3 | 18 | NA | TRBJ2-1
TGTGCCATCAGTGAGTCGGGACTAGCGGGAGCGGAGCAGTACTTC | CAISESGLAGAEQYF | TRBD2 | TRBV10-3 | 15 | NA | TRBJ2-7
TGTGCCAGCAGCTTACTAGACTATGGCTACACCTTC | CASSLLDYGYTF | NA | TRBV7-2 | 12 | few | TRBJ1-2
TGTGCCAGCAGCTTAGGAGCGGGAGCCTACGAGCAGTACTTC | CASSLGAGAYEQYF | TRBD2 | TRBV7-8 | 14 | NA | TRBJ2-7
TGCGCCAGCACCAGACTAGCGGGGGACACAGATACGCAGTATTTT | CASTRLAGDTDTQYF | TRBD2 | TRBV5-1 | 15 | NA | TRBJ2-3
TGTGCCAGCAGCGTCTCGGAGCCAGAGACCCAGTACTTC | CASSVSEPETQYF | NA | TRBV9 | 13 | NA | TRBJ2-5
TGTGCCAGCAGGTGGACTAGCGGGAGTGAGCAGTTCTTC | CASRWTSGSEQFF | TRBD2 | TRBV6-5 | 13 | NA | TRBJ2-1
TGTGCCAGCAGCCACTCGGGACTAGCGGTTACCTACAATGAGCAGTTCTTC | CASSHSGLAVTYNEQFF | TRBD2 | TRBV14 | 17 | NA | TRBJ2-1
TGTGCCAGCAGCCCCTTTGATACGCAGTATTTT | CASSPFDTQYF | NA | TRBV14 | 11 | NA | TRBJ2-3
TGTGCCAGCAGTTTACTAGCGGACAATGAGCAGTTCTTC | CASSLLADNEQFF | TRBD2 | TRBV2 | 13 | NA | TRBJ2-1
TGTGCCAGCAGTGAAGAGGACGGGAAGGGCGGGGAGCTGTTTTTT | CASSEEDGKGGELFF | NA | TRBV6-1 | 15 | NA | TRBJ2-2
TGTGCCAGCAGCTTAGTAGGGGGCCAAGAGACCCAGTACTTC | CASSLVGGQETQYF | NA | TRBV7-9 | 14 | NA | TRBJ2-5
TGTGCCAGCAAACAGGGGATCAATCAGCCCCAGCATTTT | CASKQGINQPQHF | TRBD1 | TRBV18 | 13 | NA | TRBJ1-5
TGCGCCAGCGCTACTAGCGGACCCGGCTGGATCAACAAGACCCAGTACTTC | CASATSGPGWINKTQYF | TRBD2 | TRBV10-2 | 17 | NA | TRBJ2-5
TGTGCCAGCTCACCGACCCTTGATCGGCGGGGTGGCTACACCTTC | CASSPTLDRRGGYTF | NA | TRBV18 | 15 | NA | TRBJ1-2
TGTGCCAGCAGTCCCATGAGCAATCAGCCCCAGCATTTT | CASSPMSNQPQHF | NA | TRBV2 | 13 | NA | TRBJ1-5
TGTGCCAGCAGTCCGACTTCAGGGGGCAGCAATCAGCCCCAGCATTTT | CASSPTSGGSNQPQHF | TRBD1 | TRBV28 | 16 | NA | TRBJ1-5
TGTGCCAGCAGCTCAACCGGGACAGCTCAGGGCTACAATGAGCAGTTCTTC | CASSSTGTAQGYNEQFF | TRBD1 | TRBV7-9 | 17 | NA | TRBJ2-1
TGTGCCAGCCAAGAAGGGACAGTTTCGGTACTTTCGTTT | CASQEGTVSVLSF | TRBD1 | TRBV6-5 | 13 | NA | TRBJ1-1
TGTGCCAGCAGTTACCGACAGGGTGGTAATTCACCCCTCCACTTT | CASSYRQGGNSPLHF | TRBD1 | TRBV6-6 | 15 | NA | TRBJ1-6
TGTGCCAGCATACAGGGAAACACCATATATTTT | CASIQGNTIYF | NA | TRBV6-1 | 11 | NA | TRBJ1-3
TGCGCCAGCTATCCCCCTATGGCGGCGGGAGATATAGGTGAGCAGTTCTTC | CASYPPMAAGDIGEQFF | TRBD2 | TRBV10-1 | 17 | NA | TRBJ2-1
TGTGCCAGCAGTTACTCGAGCAGGGTCAGTGGCTACACCTTC | CASSYSSRVSGYTF | NA | TRBV6-6 | 14 | NA | TRBJ1-2
TGCGCCAGCAGCTCCGCGGGGGACACTGAAGCTTTCTTT | CASSSAGDTEAFF | NA | TRBV5-1 | 13 | NA | TRBJ1-1
TGTGCCAGCAGCCTATGGGAGGATCAGCCCCAGCATTTT | CASSLWEDQPQHF | NA | TRBV7-9 | 13 | NA | TRBJ1-5
TGCAGCGTTGAAGGGGGAACAGGGGTTATACATGGCTACACCTTC | CSVEGGTGVIHGYTF | TRBD1 | TRBV29-1 | 15 | once | TRBJ1-2
TGTGCCAGCAGCCCGGCCCCGGAGGGCCGCTCGTTAAGAAGGACCATATATTTT | CASSPAPEGRSLRRTIYF | NA | TRBV2 | 18 | NA | TRBJ1-3
TGTGCCAGCAGCCGTCATACAGATAGCAATCAGCCCCAGCATTTT | CASSRHTDSNQPQHF | NA | TRBV6-1 | 15 | NA | TRBJ1-5
TGTGCCAGCGGGTTTCCGTCGCGACTTGGAAGGGGGAACTACAATGAGCAGTTCTTC | CASGFPSRLGRGNYNEQFF | NA | TRBV27 | 19 | few | TRBJ2-1
TGCGCCAGCAGCTCAGGGGATGCCGGGACAGGCCTACTGGGCTACACCTTC | CASSSGDAGTGLLGYTF | TRBD1 | TRBV5-1 | 17 | NA | TRBJ1-2
TGTGCCAGCAGTTCACAAGGACAGGGGGTAGAGCAGTACTTC | CASSSQGQGVEQYF | TRBD1 | TRBV28 | 14 | NA | TRBJ2-7
TGTGCCAGCAGCCAGGACAGGGGATGGAAAAACATTCAGTACTTC | CASSQDRGWKNIQYF | TRBD1 | TRBV7-9 | 15 | NA | TRBJ2-4
TGTGCCAGCAGTGGGGGGGGACTTAACACTGAAGCTTTCTTT | CASSGGGLNTEAFF | NA | TRBV25-1 | 14 | few | TRBJ1-1
TGCGCCAGCAGCCCCCCAGGGAGGGTCCCAGATACGCAGTATTTT | CASSPPGRVPDTQYF | TRBD2 | TRBV5-1 | 15 | NA | TRBJ2-3
TGTGCCAGCAGTGATAGGGGGTTGATTGAGCAGTTCTTC | CASSDRGLIEQFF | NA | TRBV2 | 13 | NA | TRBJ2-1
TGTGCCAGAAGCTTGCCGGGGGGGGCTACTGAAGCTTTCTTT | CARSLPGGATEAFF | NA | TRBV5-3 | 14 | NA | TRBJ1-1
TGTGCCAGTACCATGTTACAGGCGAACACTGAAGCTTTCTTT | CASTMLQANTEAFF | NA | TRBV19 | 14 | NA | TRBJ1-1
TGTGCCACCCGCCGAACTAGCGGGGGCCAAGGGTCCTACGAGCAGTACTTC | CATRRTSGGQGSYEQYF | TRBD2 | TRBV10-3 | 17 | few | TRBJ2-7
TGTGCCAGCAGCAGACAGGGTCTGGCTTTCTTT | CASSRQGLAFF | TRBD1 | TRBV6-1 | 11 | NA | TRBJ1-1
TGTGCCAGCAGCGAAAACTTACAGGGGTTGAACACTGAAGCTTTCTTT | CASSENLQGLNTEAFF | TRBD1 | TRBV9 | 16 | NA | TRBJ1-1
TGTGCCAGCAGCGCGGACAGGGGGACCTCTGGAAACACCATATATTTT | CASSADRGTSGNTIYF | TRBD1 | TRBV9 | 16 | NA | TRBJ1-3
TGTGCCATCAGACCGGGACAGGGTGGGTCCGGGGAGCTGTTTTTT | CAIRPGQGGSGELFF | TRBD1 | TRBV10-3 | 15 | NA | TRBJ2-2
TGTGCCAGCAGCGATGCGGGGTGGGAGTTCTTC | CASSDAGWEFF | NA | TRBV7-9 | 11 | once | TRBJ2-1
TGTGCCAGTAGTTCGACTAGAGGGCAATCCGGGGAGCTGTTTTTT | CASSSTRGQSGELFF | NA | TRBV19 | 15 | NA | TRBJ2-2
TGCGCCAGCAGCGCGGACATCACAGATACGCAGTATTTT | CASSADITDTQYF | NA | TRBV5-1 | 13 | NA | TRBJ2-3
TGTGCCAGCAGTTACCAGGGGACCACAGATACGCAGTATTTT | CASSYQGTTDTQYF | NA | TRBV6-5 | 14 | once | TRBJ2-3
TGTGCCAGCAGCCAGGGGTCGGCCAGCGCAGATACGCAGTATTTT | CASSQGSASADTQYF | NA | TRBV9 | 15 | once | TRBJ2-3
TGCGCCAGCAGGCCACGAGGTCCCAATCAGCCCCAGCATTTT | CASRPRGPNQPQHF | NA | TRBV10-2 | 14 | NA | TRBJ1-5
TGCGCCAGCAGCCAAGGGTCTCTGACAGGCCTTGGCTACACCTTC | CASSQGSLTGLGYTF | NA | TRBV4-3 | 15 | NA | TRBJ1-2
TGTGCCAGCAGCTTATCACTCCTAAATGGCTACACCTTC | CASSLSLLNGYTF | NA | TRBV5-8 | 13 | NA | TRBJ1-2
TGCAGTGCCGAACATCAAGAGACCCAGTACTTC | CSAEHQETQYF | NA | TRBV20-1 | 11 | once | TRBJ2-5
TGTGCCAGCAGCCAAGGAGGGATTTATGGCTACACCTTC | CASSQGGIYGYTF | NA | TRBV14 | 13 | few | TRBJ1-2
TGTGCCAGCAGTTTGAAGAAGCGGGGGGCTTTCTTT | CASSLKKRGAFF | NA | TRBV28 | 12 | NA | TRBJ1-1
TGCGCCAGCAGCCAAGATCACGGCTCCCTGGGCCACAATGAGCAGTTCTTC | CASSQDHGSLGHNEQFF | NA | TRBV4-3 | 17 | NA | TRBJ2-1